This entry lists 17 T cell receptor beta chains sequenced from one sample in a study of CD8 T cells in ankylosing spondylitis. Study-level results: Characteristic of ankylosing spondylitis blood, it appeared, was a TCR beta motif comprising about eight highly homologous variants.

The antigens these receptors bind are not known. TCRdb called the 5' RACE reads again in MiXCR, with one record for every CDR3 protein. This table holds hundreds of thousands of distinct CDR3 sequences, more than 25% found once. The material sequenced was blood, either unsorted or a sorted T cell fraction (not recorded which). The origin of the receptors is a male donor with ankylosing spondylitis.

The chain combines TRBV7-9 with TRBJ2-3; TRBD1 aligns across 8 bases. Trimming cost V 6 bases and J 4 bases; bases outside gene matches: 9. This CDR3 region has 15 residues. Germline V CDR1 and CDR2: SEHNR, FQNEAQ (reference sequence). The chain's CDR3 is CASSTGQGESDTQYF. Here the CDR3 DNA reads TGTGCCAGCAGTACCGGACAGGGCGAGTCAGATACGCAGTATTTT.

This clonotype was found many times. The chain employs TRBV12-3 or TRBV12-4 and TRBJ1-2; D may be TRBD1 (6 bases). This CDR3 comprises 13 residues. V was trimmed by 6 bases and J by 4 bases, leaving 12 bases between them. CDR3 loop: CASSYTGTYGYTF. The DNA of the CDR3 is TGTGCCAGCAGCTATACAGGGACCTATGGCTACACCTTC.

The table lists this clonotype with a few counts. The rearrangement joins TRBV6-1 to TRBJ1-4; a possible D gene is TRBD1 (6 bases). Per germline, CDR1 MNHNS and CDR2 SASEGT. Trimming removed 4 bases from V and 8 bases from J, with 17 bases in between. This CDR3 contains 15 residues. CDR3 bases: TGTGCCAGCAGTGGTAGTGACAGGACTCGCGAAAAACTGTTTTTT. This translates into CASSGSDRTREKLFF.

Only a few counts were recorded for this clonotype. The chain links TRBV12-3 or TRBV12-4 to TRBJ2-5; 7 bases are a match to TRBD1. V dropped 3 bases and J dropped 2; count of bases not matched to a gene: 3. The CDR3 spans 14 residues. CDR3 coding DNA: TGTGCCAGCAGTTTCCCGGGACAGCAAGAGACCCAGTACTTC. Residues: CASSFPGQQETQYF.

This rearrangement joins TRBV5-1 to TRBJ2-3, with 8 bases fitting TRBD2. With 0 bases clipped from V and 5 bases from J, the junction kept 8 bases outside the gene matches. This CDR3 contains 16 residues. The V gene's germline CDR1 is SGHRS and CDR2 YFSETQ. CDR3 in DNA: TGCGCCAGCAGCTTGGTTGTTAGCGGGATTGGAGATACGCAGTATTTT. As protein: CASSLVVSGIGDTQYF.

This chain links TRBV20-1 with TRBJ2-7, with D possibly TRBD2 on 7 matching bases. The CDR3 runs to 18 residues. The V gene's germline CDR1 is DFQATT and CDR2 SNEGSKA (reference sequence). The V and J ends lost 0 bases and 4 bases respectively, with 25 bases between them. CDR3 region: CSARDGGEGGFWDYEQYV. DNA for the CDR3: TGCAGTGCTAGAGATGGCGGGGAGGGGGGTTTCTGGGATTACGAGCAGTACGTC.

This chain links TRBV20-1 with TRBJ2-1, with D possibly TRBD1 on 5 matching bases. V dropped 3 bases and J dropped 0 bases, with 15 bases sitting between them. The CDR3 is made up of 16 amino acids. CDR1 and CDR2 from the germline V gene are DFQATT and SNEGSKA (reference sequence). As DNA, the CDR3 is TGCAGTGCTAGGGGGCGCGGAGCCCCCTCCTACAATGAGCAGTTCTTC. Encoded protein: CSARGRGAPSYNEQFF.

This chain joins TRBV11-3 and TRBJ2-7, with D maybe TRBD2 (5 bases). The CDR3 has 12 amino acids. In germline, CDR1 is SGHNT, CDR2 YENEEA. V was pared by 5 bases and J by 5 bases, with 10 bases between. The CDR3 DNA is TGTGCCAGCAGCCTAGCCAGCGACGAGCAGTACGTC. This sequence encodes CASSLASDEQYV.

This clonotype was counted between two and nine times. The CDR3 nucleotides are TGCGCCAGCAGCTTGTCGGACCGAGCCTACGAGCAGTACTTC. Its translation is CASSLSDRAYEQYF. The rearrangement uses TRBV5-1 and TRBJ2-7; D gene unclear. The CDR3 spans 14 residues. V dropped 1 base and J dropped 2 bases, with 10 bases sitting between them. CDR1 is SGHRS, CDR2 YFSETQ, per germline.

The V and J genes are TRBV29-1 and TRBJ2-1, with D tentatively TRBD2 (6 bases). The germline CDR1 and CDR2 sequences are SQVTM and ANQGSEA. The V gene lost 7 bases and the J gene lost 6 bases, with 19 bases spanning the gap. The CDR3 covers 14 residues. The CDR3, as DNA: TGCAGCGCCGAGCCGGCTAGCGCCCTCAATGAGCAGTTCTTC. Translating it yields CSAEPASALNEQFF.

This clonotype turned up a few times. The chain has TRBV7-2 and TRBJ2-7; 10 bases align to TRBD1. The V gene end was trimmed by 5 bases and the J gene end by 5 bases; junction bases not matched to a gene: 6. In germline, CDR1 is SGHTA, CDR2 FQGNSA. This CDR3 is 14 amino acids long. The CDR3, as DNA: TGTGCCAGCAGCAAAGACAGGGGGCAAAACGAGCAGTACTTC. This encodes CASSKDRGQNEQYF.

The V call is TRBV5-5, the J call TRBJ2-3; 8 bases align to TRBD2. The CDR3 spans 16 residues. Trimming at V came to 0 bases and at J to 0 bases, leaving 3 bases not matched to a gene. Germline CDR1 reads SGHKS; CDR2 reads YYEKEE (reference sequence). The CDR3 sequence is CASSLETSVSTDTQYF. Here the CDR3 DNA reads TGTGCCAGCAGCTTGGAGACTAGCGTAAGCACAGATACGCAGTATTTT.

The chain joins TRBV20-1 to TRBJ2-7; 9 bases are shared with TRBD2. The CDR3 runs to 15 residues. Germline V gene data show CDR1 as DFQATT and CDR2 as SNEGSKA (reference sequence). V shed 5 bases and J 6 bases; nucleotides not matched to a gene: 14. The CDR3 region has the DNA TGCAGTGCTGGAAGTGCGGGACTAGCCTCTCTCGAGCAGTACTTC. Residues: CSAGSAGLASLEQYF.

The table lists this clonotype with a few counts. The chain combines TRBV5-6 with TRBJ2-5, with TRBD1 matching 9 bases. V lost 4 bases, J lost 3 bases, and 4 bases stayed unmatched. This CDR3 is 14 amino acids long. Germline V lookup: CDR1 SGHDT, CDR2 YYEEEE. CDR3 sequence (DNA): TGTGCCAGCAGCGGGACAGGGTCTAAAGAGACCCAGTACTTC. Translating gives CASSGTGSKETQYF.

The chain joins TRBV20-1 to TRBJ2-3, with 11 bases that match TRBD2. The CDR3 extends over 13 amino acids. V lost 2 bases to trimming and J lost 8 bases; unmatched junction nucleotides: 3. Germline V gives CDR1 DFQATT, CDR2 SNEGSKA (reference sequence). CDR3 residues: CSARTSGRSTQYF. The CDR3, as DNA: TGCAGTGCTAGAACTAGCGGGAGAAGTACGCAGTATTTT.

This clonotype showed up just a few times. The chain recombines TRBV20-1 with TRBJ2-7; D is perhaps TRBD2 (6 bases). CDR1 and CDR2 (germline): DFQATT, SNEGSKA (reference sequence). Trimming cost V 4 bases and J 0 bases, with 10 bases left between them. The CDR3 spans 13 residues. The CDR3 coding sequence is TGCAGTGCTACGGGACTGTACTCCTACGAGCAGTACGTC. Translation: CSATGLYSYEQYV.

The V and J genes are TRBV20-1 and TRBJ2-5, with no clear D. Germline V gene sequence: CDR1 DFQATT, CDR2 SNEGSKA (reference sequence). CDR3 length equals 12 residues. Trimming shortened V by 4 bases and J by 5 bases, and 11 bases separated the two germline ends. The CDR3 spells CSATQTVETQYF. For the CDR3, the DNA is TGCAGTGCTACTCAGACCGTGGAGACCCAGTACTTC.